This T cell receptor beta chain was sequenced for a study of T-cell memory formation after mild COVID-19. Across the whole study: Largely donor-specific TCR clusters were found.

TCRdb re-derived calls from the 5' RACE reads in MiXCR, one entry per CDR3 protein. The table includes fewer than 350,000 distinct CDR3 sequences, roughly an eighth detected once. The J segment lost 4 bases and the V segment lost 1 base, leaving 10 bases of the junction unmatched. This CDR3 is built from 17 residues. Germline-derived CDR1 and CDR2 are SQVTM and ANQGSEA. Study-level points and caveats: Clones shrinking between day 15 and 85 showed a balanced CD4/CD8 split, and those that grew later tilted toward CD4+. Pre-infection memory showed some responding clones, and this suggested that cross-reactive memory joined. Contracting CD4+ clones lay largely in CM and EM, with CD8+ ones residing in EMRA.

This clonotype was found a few times. Its target is unknown. The receptor's source is a man younger than 30 who had mild COVID-19 (a few samples of this study predate the infection). Cell type and time point are not known. The chain employs TRBV29-1 and TRBJ2-3; 11 nucleotides match TRBD1. What was sequenced was PBMCs or a T cell subset sorted from them (not recorded which). For the CDR3, the DNA is TGCAGCGTTGAAGGGACAGGGGGCTCTTTGAGGGCAGATACGCAGTATTTT. Encoded protein: CSVEGTGGSLRADTQYF.